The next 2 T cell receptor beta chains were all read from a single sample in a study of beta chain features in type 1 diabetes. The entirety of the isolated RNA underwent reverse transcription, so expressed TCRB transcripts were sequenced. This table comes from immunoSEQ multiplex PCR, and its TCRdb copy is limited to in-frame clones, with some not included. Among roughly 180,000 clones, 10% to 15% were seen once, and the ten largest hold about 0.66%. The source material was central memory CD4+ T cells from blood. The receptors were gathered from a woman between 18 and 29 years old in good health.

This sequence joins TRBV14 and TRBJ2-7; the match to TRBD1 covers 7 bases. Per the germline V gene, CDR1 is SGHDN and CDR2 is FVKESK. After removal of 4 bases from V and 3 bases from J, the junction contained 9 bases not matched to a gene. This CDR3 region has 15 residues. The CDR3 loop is CASSLLGGGYYEQYF. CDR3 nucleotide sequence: TGTGCCAGCAGCCTACTAGGGGGCGGATACTACGAGCAGTACTTC. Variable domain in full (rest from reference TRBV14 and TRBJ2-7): EAGVTQFPSHSVIEKGQTVTLRCDPISGHDNLYWYRRVMGKEIKFLLHFVKESKQDESGMPNNRFLAERTGGTYSTLKVQPAELEDSGVYFCASSLLGGGYYEQYFGPGTRLTVT.

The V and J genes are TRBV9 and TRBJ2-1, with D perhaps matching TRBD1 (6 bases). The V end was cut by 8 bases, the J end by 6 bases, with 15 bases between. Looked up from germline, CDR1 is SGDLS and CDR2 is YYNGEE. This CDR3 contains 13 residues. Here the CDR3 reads CASGIQGTNEQFF. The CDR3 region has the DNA TGTGCCAGTGGAATACAGGGAACCAATGAGCAGTTCTTC.